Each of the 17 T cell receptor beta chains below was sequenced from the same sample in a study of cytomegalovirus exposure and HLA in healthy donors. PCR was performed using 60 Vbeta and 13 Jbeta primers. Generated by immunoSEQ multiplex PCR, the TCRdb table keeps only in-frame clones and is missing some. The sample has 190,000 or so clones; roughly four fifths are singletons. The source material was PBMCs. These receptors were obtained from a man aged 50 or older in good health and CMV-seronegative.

CDR3 DNA: TGCAGTGCTAGTTTTAAAGAGACCCAGTACTTC. The encoded protein is CSASFKETQYF. V usage is TRBV20-1 and J usage is TRBJ2-5; no reliable D call. Germline lookup yields CDR1 DFQATT and CDR2 SNEGSKA (reference sequence). The CDR3 length is 11 residues. V was trimmed by 3 bases and J by 3 bases, leaving 5 bases between them.

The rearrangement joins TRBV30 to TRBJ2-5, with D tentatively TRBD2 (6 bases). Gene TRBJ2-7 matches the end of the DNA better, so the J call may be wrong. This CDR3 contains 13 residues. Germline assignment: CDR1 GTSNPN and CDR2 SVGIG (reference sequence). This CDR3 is CAWSSGGLHEQYF. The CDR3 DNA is TGTGCCTGGAGCTCTGGGGGACTCCACGAGCAGTACTTC.

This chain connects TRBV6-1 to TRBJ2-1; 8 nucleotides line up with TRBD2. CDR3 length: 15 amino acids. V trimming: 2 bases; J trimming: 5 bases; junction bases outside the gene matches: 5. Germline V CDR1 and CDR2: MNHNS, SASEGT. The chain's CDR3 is CASSEKAGAHNEQFF. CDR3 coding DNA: TGTGCCAGCAGTGAAAAAGCGGGAGCTCACAATGAGCAGTTCTTC.

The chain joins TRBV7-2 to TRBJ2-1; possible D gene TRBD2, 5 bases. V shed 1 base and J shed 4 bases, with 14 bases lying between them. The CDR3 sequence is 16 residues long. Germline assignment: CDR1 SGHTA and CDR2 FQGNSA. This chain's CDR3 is CASSLGTPPGYNEQFF. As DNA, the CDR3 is TGTGCCAGCAGCTTAGGGACTCCACCGGGGTACAATGAGCAGTTCTTC.

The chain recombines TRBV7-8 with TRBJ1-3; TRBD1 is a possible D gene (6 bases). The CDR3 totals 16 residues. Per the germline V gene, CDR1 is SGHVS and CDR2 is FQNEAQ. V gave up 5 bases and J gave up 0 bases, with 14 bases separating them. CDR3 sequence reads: CASSPYRVISGNTIYF. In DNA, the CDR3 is TGTGCCAGCAGCCCCTACAGGGTGATCTCTGGAAACACCATATATTTT.

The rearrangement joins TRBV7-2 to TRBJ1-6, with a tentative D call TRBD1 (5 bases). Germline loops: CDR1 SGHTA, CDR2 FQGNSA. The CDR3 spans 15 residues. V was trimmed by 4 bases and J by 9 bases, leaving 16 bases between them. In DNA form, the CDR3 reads TGTGCCAGCAGCTCCCCCACAAGGGGAGGTTCACCCCTCCACTTT. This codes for CASSSPTRGGSPLHF. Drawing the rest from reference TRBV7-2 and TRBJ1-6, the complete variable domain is GAGVSQSPSNKVTEKGKDVELRCDPISGHTALYWYRQSLGQGLEFLIYFQGNSAPDKSGLPSDRFSAERTGGSVSTLTIQRTQQEDSAVYLCASSSPTRGGSPLHFGNGTRLTVT.

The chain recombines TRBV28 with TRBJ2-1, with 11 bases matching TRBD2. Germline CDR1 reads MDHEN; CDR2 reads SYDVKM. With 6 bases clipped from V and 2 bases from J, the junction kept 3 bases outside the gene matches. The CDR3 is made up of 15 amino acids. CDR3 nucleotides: TGTGCCAGCAGGACTAGCGGGGAACCCTACAATGAGCAGTTCTTC. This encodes CASRTSGEPYNEQFF.

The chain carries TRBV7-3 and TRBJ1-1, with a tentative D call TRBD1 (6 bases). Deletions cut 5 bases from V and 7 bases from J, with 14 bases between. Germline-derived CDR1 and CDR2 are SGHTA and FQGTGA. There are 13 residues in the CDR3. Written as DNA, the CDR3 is TGTGCCAGCAGCCAGGGGACCTCGGTTGAAGCTTTCTTT. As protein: CASSQGTSVEAFF.

The DNA for the CDR3 is TGTGCCAGCAGTTACGCTAGCGGGAGGTCGTACGAGCAGTACTTC. Translation gives CASSYASGRSYEQYF. The chain uses TRBV6-5 and TRBJ2-7, with 11 positions matching TRBD2. V gave up 2 bases and J gave up 4 bases; unmatched junction bases: 4. This CDR3 comprises 15 residues. Germline-derived CDR1 and CDR2 are MNHEY and SVGAGI.

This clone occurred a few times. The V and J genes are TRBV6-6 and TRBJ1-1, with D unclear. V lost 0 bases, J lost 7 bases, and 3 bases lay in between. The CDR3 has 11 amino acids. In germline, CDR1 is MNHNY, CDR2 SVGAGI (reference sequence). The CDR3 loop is CASSYSSEAFF. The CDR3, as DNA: TGTGCCAGCAGTTACTCGAGTGAAGCTTTCTTT.

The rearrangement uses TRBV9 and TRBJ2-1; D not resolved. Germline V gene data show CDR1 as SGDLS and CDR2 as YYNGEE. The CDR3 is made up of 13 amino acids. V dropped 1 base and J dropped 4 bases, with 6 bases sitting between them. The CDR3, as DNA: TGTGCCAGCAGCGTACTAGATTACAATGAGCAGTTCTTC. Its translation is CASSVLDYNEQFF.

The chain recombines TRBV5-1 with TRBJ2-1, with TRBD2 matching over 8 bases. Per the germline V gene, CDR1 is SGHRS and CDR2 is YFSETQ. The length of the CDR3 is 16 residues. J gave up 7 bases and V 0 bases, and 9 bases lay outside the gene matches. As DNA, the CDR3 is TGCGCCAGCAGCTTGGGCCCACGGGAGGGCCGTAATGAGCAGTTCTTC. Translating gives CASSLGPREGRNEQFF.

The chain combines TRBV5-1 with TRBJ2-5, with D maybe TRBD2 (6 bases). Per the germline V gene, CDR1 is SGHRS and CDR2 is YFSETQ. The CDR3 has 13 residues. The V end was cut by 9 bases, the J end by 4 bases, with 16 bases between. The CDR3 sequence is CATKEGRGETQYF. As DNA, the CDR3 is TGCGCCACCAAGGAGGGCCGGGGAGAGACCCAGTACTTC.

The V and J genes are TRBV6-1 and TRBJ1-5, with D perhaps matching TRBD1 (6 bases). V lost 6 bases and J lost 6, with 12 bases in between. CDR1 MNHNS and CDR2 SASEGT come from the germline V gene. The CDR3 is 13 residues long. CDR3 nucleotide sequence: TGTGCCAGCAGCCCCCAGGGGACTCAGCCCCAGCATTTT. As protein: CASSPQGTQPQHF.

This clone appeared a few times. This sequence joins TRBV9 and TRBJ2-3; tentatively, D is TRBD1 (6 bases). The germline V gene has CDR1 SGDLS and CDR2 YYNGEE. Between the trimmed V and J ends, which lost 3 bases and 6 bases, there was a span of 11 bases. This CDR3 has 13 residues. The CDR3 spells CASSAQGRDTQYF. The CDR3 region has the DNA TGTGCCAGCAGCGCACAGGGCCGGGATACGCAGTATTTT.

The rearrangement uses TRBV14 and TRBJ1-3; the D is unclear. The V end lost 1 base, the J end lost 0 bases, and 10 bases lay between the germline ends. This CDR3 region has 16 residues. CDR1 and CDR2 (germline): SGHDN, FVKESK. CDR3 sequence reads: CASSQVAGGSGNTIYF. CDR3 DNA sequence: TGTGCCAGCAGCCAAGTGGCAGGAGGCTCTGGAAACACCATATATTTT.

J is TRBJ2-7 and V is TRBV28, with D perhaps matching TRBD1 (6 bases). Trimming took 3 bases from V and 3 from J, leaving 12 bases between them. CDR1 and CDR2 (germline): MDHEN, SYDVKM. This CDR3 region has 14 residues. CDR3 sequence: CASSFRTDYYEQYF. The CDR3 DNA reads TGTGCCAGCAGTTTTAGGACAGATTACTACGAGCAGTACTTC.